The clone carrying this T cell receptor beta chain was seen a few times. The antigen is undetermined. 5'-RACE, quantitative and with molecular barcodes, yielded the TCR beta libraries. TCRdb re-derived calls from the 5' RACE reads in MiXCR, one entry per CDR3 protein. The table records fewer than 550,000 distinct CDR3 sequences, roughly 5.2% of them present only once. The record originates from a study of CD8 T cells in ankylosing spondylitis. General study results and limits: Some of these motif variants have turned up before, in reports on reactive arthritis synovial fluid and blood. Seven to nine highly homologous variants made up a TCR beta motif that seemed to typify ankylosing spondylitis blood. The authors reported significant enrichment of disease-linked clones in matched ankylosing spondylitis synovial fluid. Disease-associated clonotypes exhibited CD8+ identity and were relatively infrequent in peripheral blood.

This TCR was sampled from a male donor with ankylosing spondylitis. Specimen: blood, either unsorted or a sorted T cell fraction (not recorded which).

The CDR3 spells CASSSLAGGPEKPYEQYF. For the CDR3, the DNA is TGTGCCAGCAGCTCACTAGCGGGAGGGCCGGAAAAGCCCTACGAGCAGTACTTC. The chain combines TRBV11-2 with TRBJ2-7, with TRBD2 matching 13 bases. CDR1 is SGHAT and CDR2 is FQNNGV in the germline V gene. The CDR3 extends over 18 amino acids. Trimming took 4 bases from V and 2 from J; bases not matched to a gene: 11.